The count of the clone carrying this T cell receptor beta chain is one. Its specificity is unknown. This record comes from a study of cytomegalovirus exposure and HLA in healthy donors. Trimming took 2 bases from V and 5 from J, leaving 13 bases between them. CDR3 length: 14 residues. Germline-derived CDR1 and CDR2 are GTSNPN and SVGIG (reference sequence). When sampled, the donors appeared nominally healthy, though they likely had unrecorded immune exposures. The PCR contained 60 Vbeta and 13 Jbeta primers. Measured with immunoSEQ multiplex PCR; TCRdb has only the in-frame clones, and not every one. The table lists more than 110,000 clones, more than 65% of them singletons. Study-wide points: V segments that were indistinguishable, TRBV6-2 and TRBV6-3 among them, were omitted from analysis.

V and J are TRBV30 and TRBJ1-5; tentative D call: TRBD1 (5 bases). The sequence derives from a woman in her 30s in good health and CMV-seronegative. The specimen was PBMCs. Here the CDR3 reads CAWSLGAVDQPQHF. The CDR3 nucleotides are TGTGCCTGGAGTCTAGGGGCGGTAGATCAGCCCCAGCATTTT.